This TCR beta chain is drawn from a study of T-cell reconstitution after alpha-beta-depleted transplantation in children. General study results and limits: Surviving thymic progenitors and recipient T cells were the source of high TCRbeta diversity at day 60 in some patients. By one year post-transplant, T-cell counts and diversity largely arose from T cells that were newly produced.

The V and J ends lost 1 base and 2 bases respectively, with 16 bases between them. CDR3 length equals 17 residues. Germline CDR1 and CDR2: SGHTA and FQGTGA. Using unique molecular identifiers, the investigators prepared the TCRbeta library. MiXCR, applied by TCRdb to the PCR reads, yields one record per CDR3 protein. The sample lists some 600,000 distinct CDR3 sequences, 10% to 15% occurring once. This clonotype was counted only a few times. Its target is unknown. This receptor was identified in a male patient younger than 18 who had a stem cell transplant for acute myeloid leukemia, so the T cells may come from the graft donor. The genes are TRBV7-3 and TRBJ2-3; tentatively, D is TRBD1 (5 bases). The specimen comprised PBMCs, mostly from graft donor cells, sampled 360 days after TCRalphabeta/CD19-depleted stem cell transplant. CDR3 amino acids: CASSLMKGALYTDTQYF. The DNA for the CDR3 is TGTGCCAGCAGCTTAATGAAAGGGGCCTTATACACAGATACGCAGTATTTT.